This T cell receptor (beta chain) was retrieved from a study of vaccination effects on CD4 cells after COVID-19. Study-level background: Participants were given two doses of BNT162b2 or mRNA-1273 vaccine.

V lost 9 bases, J lost 10 bases, and 19 bases lay in between. There are 13 residues in the CDR3. A note on this clone: The antigen is undetermined.

Before sequencing took place, the ViraFEST assay used viral peptide pools to expand antigen-specific CD4+ T cells. Subsequent to a culture period of under 11 days, CD4+ T cells were isolated. Neither prior SARS-CoV-2 infection nor positive nucleocapsid antibodies were present in the vaccine recipients. Method: immunoSEQ multiplex PCR; TCRdb's copy keeps in-frame clones and lacks some. Among 73,000 or so clones listed, 60% to 85% were seen once. Findings and limits, study-wide: Infection- and vaccine-induced clones contracted markedly late after vaccination. Convalescent patients in the study were few, and early post-infection timepoints were absent.

The chain joins TRBV12-3 or TRBV12-4 to TRBJ2-1; a possible D gene is TRBD1 (5 bases). The TCR was taken from a human donor who received a COVID-19 vaccine. Sequenced here: CD4+ T cells from PBMCs cultured with SARS-CoV-2 spike peptides, sampled before COVID-19 vaccination. The CDR3 protein is CARNWGLTREQFF. In nucleotides, the CDR3 is TGTGCCAGGAATTGGGGCCTAACACGGGAGCAGTTCTTC.